Detailed here is one TCR beta chain. The length of the CDR3 is 15 residues. The ends lost 0 bases at V and 6 bases at J; junction bases unmatched: 7. Germline CDR1 reads SGHRS; CDR2 reads YFSETQ. The sample originates from a study of T cell responses to AZD1222 COVID-19 vaccine. Assay used: immunoSEQ multiplex PCR; TCRdb lists only in-frame clones, some missing. The profile shows 150,000 to 200,000 clones, less than 90% of them singletons. The chain carries TRBV5-1 and TRBJ1-1; 8 bases are a match to TRBD1. Sequenced here: peripheral blood, sampled on day 0 of AZD1222 vaccination. The source of this sequence is an adult in good health. The CDR3 region has the DNA TGCGCCAGCAGCTTGGGACAGGGGCCCTCTTCTGAAGCTTTCTTT. Protein product: CASSLGQGPSSEAFF.